These 22 T cell receptor beta chains came from one sample sequenced in a study of T cell responses to AZD1222 COVID-19 vaccine. The assay was immunoSEQ multiplex PCR, and TCRdb's table has in-frame clones only and misses some. Counted here are under 200,000 clones, just over 90% occurring once; the ten biggest clones make up less than 4.5%. The specimen comprised peripheral blood, sampled 28 days after the second dose of the MenACWY control vaccine. Every receptor here comes from an adult who received the MenACWY meningococcal vaccine as a control.

V usage is TRBV4-1 and J usage is TRBJ1-3; unclear D gene. V lost 1 base and J 0 bases, leaving 7 bases between the germline ends. CDR1 and CDR2 from the germline V gene are MGHRA and YSYEKL. This CDR3 is built from 15 residues. The CDR3 is CASSQVDTSGNTIYF. CDR3 coding DNA: TGCGCCAGCAGCCAAGTAGACACCTCTGGAAACACCATATATTTT.

The genes are TRBV7-2 and TRBJ2-3, with D possibly being TRBD2 (5 bases). The CDR3 runs to 15 residues. V lost 0 bases, J lost 2 bases, and 9 bases lay in between. Germline CDR1 is SGHTA and CDR2 is FQGNSA. CDR3 in amino acids: CASSLAGEPTDTQYF. In DNA form, the CDR3 reads TGTGCCAGCAGCTTAGCGGGAGAGCCCACAGATACGCAGTATTTT.

The chain links TRBV7-2 to TRBJ2-5; 12 positions match TRBD2. This CDR3 has 16 amino acids. CDR1 and CDR2 from the germline V gene are SGHTA and FQGNSA. Trimming cost V 1 base and J 5 bases; bases outside gene matches: 5. The CDR3 DNA reads TGTGCCAGCAGCTTAGGCCTAGCGGGAGGGCTGGAGACCCAGTACTTC. Its translation is CASSLGLAGGLETQYF.

V and J are TRBV5-4 and TRBJ1-2; possibly TRBD1 for D (5 bases). In germline, CDR1 is SGHNT, CDR2 YYREEE (reference sequence). V lost 4 bases and J 1 base, leaving 11 bases between the germline ends. CDR3 length: 14 residues. The CDR3 nucleotides are TGTGCCAGCAGCGGTCCCAGGGATAACTATGGCTACACCTTC. Amino acid sequence: CASSGPRDNYGYTF. The entire variable domain, with the rest obtained from reference TRBV5-4 and TRBJ1-2, is as follows: ETGVTQSPTHLIKTRGQQVTLRCSSQSGHNTVSWYQQALGQGPQFIFQYYREEENGRGNFPPRFSGLQFPNYSSELNVNALELDDSALYLCASSGPRDNYGYTFGSGTRLTVV.

The chain carries TRBV2 and TRBJ1-5; 8 bases are shared with TRBD1. Trimming removed 6 bases from V and 5 bases from J; junction bases left unmatched: 3. The CDR3 covers 13 residues. Per the germline V gene, CDR1 is SNHLY and CDR2 is FYNNEI. The CDR3 region has the DNA TGTGCCAGCAGGGACAGGGAGGATCAGCCCCAGCATTTT. It specifies CASRDREDQPQHF.

This clone was found a few times. The genes are TRBV27 and TRBJ2-1, with D perhaps TRBD2 (5 bases). Trimming took off 3 bases at V and 13 bases at J, with 19 bases between the two ends. Germline V gene data show CDR1 as MNHEY and CDR2 as SMNVEV (reference sequence). The CDR3 contains 14 residues. The CDR3 here is CASSFWSERFFQFF. The CDR3, as DNA: TGTGCCAGCAGTTTCTGGTCGGAGCGGTTTTTCCAGTTCTTC.

The rearrangement links TRBV12-3 or TRBV12-4 to TRBJ2-1; the D is unclear. Trimming stripped 6 bases from V and 4 bases from J, with 4 bases between. The CDR3 length is 11 residues. Here the CDR3 DNA reads TGTGCCAGCAGGGGTTACAATGAGCAGTTCTTC. This codes for CASRGYNEQFF.

The rearrangement links TRBV9 to TRBJ2-6; D unresolved. The CDR3 has 19 residues. V dropped 2 bases and J dropped 0 bases, with 18 bases sitting between them. Germline V gene lookup returns CDR1 SGDLS and CDR2 YYNGEE. For the CDR3, the DNA is TGTGCCAGCAGCGTGGACCTCCTAGGTAGGGCCTCTGGGGCCAACGTCCTGACTTTC. Translating gives CASSVDLLGRASGANVLTF.

The chain uses TRBV7-3 and TRBJ2-2; the match to TRBD2 covers 11 bases. Germline loops: CDR1 SGHTA, CDR2 FQGTGA. V trimming: 5 bases; J trimming: 6 bases; junction bases outside the gene matches: 2. This CDR3 comprises 14 residues. In nucleotides, the CDR3 is TGTGCCAGCAGCCAACTAGCGGGAGCCGGGGAGCTGTTTTTT. Its translation is CASSQLAGAGELFF.

The count of this clone is one. The V call is TRBV7-2, the J call TRBJ1-6; D not resolved. The V end lost 5 bases, the J end lost 6 bases, and 5 bases lay between the germline ends. The CDR3 spans 12 residues. Germline loops: CDR1 SGHTA, CDR2 FQGNSA. The CDR3 nucleotides read TGTGCCAGCAGCCAACTTAATTCACCCCTCCACTTT. Translated: CASSQLNSPLHF.

V is TRBV7-3 and J is TRBJ1-1, with 8 bases identical to TRBD1. The CDR3 length is 17 residues. CDR1 and CDR2 from the germline V gene are SGHTA and FQGTGA. Trimming removed 5 bases from V and 0 bases from J; junction bases left unmatched: 11. The CDR3 region is CASSEHLQGAVNTEAFF. CDR3 in DNA: TGTGCCAGCAGCGAACACCTCCAGGGGGCTGTGAACACTGAAGCTTTCTTT.

J is TRBJ2-6 and V is TRBV19; D remains ambiguous. The CDR3 totals 15 residues. V lost 6 bases and J 3 bases, leaving 12 bases between the germline ends. The V gene's germline CDR1 is LNHDA and CDR2 SQIVND (reference sequence). The CDR3 here is CASSPSPVGANVLTF. The CDR3 nucleotides read TGTGCCAGTAGCCCCTCCCCGGTTGGGGCCAACGTCCTGACTTTC.

The V gene is TRBV4-2, the J gene TRBJ2-3; TRBD2 matches at 8 bases. Germline loops: CDR1 LGHNA, CDR2 YNFKEQ. The CDR3 runs to 18 residues. Trimming took 3 bases from V and 2 from J; bases not matched to a gene: 13. CDR3 residues: CASSQLPGGLEITDTQYF. CDR3 in DNA: TGTGCCAGCAGCCAGCTACCGGGGGGACTAGAAATCACAGATACGCAGTATTTT.

This sequence joins TRBV25-1 and TRBJ1-1, with D unresolved. The V end lost 4 bases, the J end lost 4 bases, and 10 bases lay between the germline ends. The germline gives CDR1 MGHDK, CDR2 SYGVNS. There are 13 residues in the CDR3. The CDR3: CASSVAKGTEAFF. Here the CDR3 DNA reads TGTGCCAGCAGTGTAGCGAAGGGCACTGAAGCTTTCTTT.

The J gene is TRBJ1-5, the V gene TRBV7-9; D might be TRBD1 (6 bases). Germline V gives CDR1 SEHNR, CDR2 FQNEAQ (reference sequence). V was trimmed by 5 bases and J by 6 bases, leaving 23 bases between them. The CDR3 loop spans 17 amino acids. Here the CDR3 DNA reads TGTGCCAGCAGCCCTTCTGGGGGATGGGGGGCGAGTCAGCCCCAGCATTTT. Protein sequence: CASSPSGGWGASQPQHF.

The rearrangement joins TRBV7-9 to TRBJ1-3; D is undetermined. Trimming shortened V by 4 bases and J by 6 bases, and 10 bases separated the two germline ends. The CDR3 is made up of 13 amino acids. From germline, CDR1 is SEHNR and CDR2 FQNEAQ (reference sequence). The CDR3 reads CASSYPESNTIYF. CDR3 coding DNA: TGTGCCAGCAGCTACCCGGAATCAAACACCATATATTTT.

This sequence joins TRBV5-4 and TRBJ1-2, with D hard to call. Germline V gene sequence: CDR1 SGHNT, CDR2 YYREEE (reference sequence). This CDR3 is built from 14 residues. V lost 4 bases, J lost 4 bases, and 14 bases lay in between. The CDR3 sequence: CASSPARVLYGYTF. CDR3 DNA sequence: TGTGCCAGCAGCCCTGCGAGGGTACTCTATGGCTACACCTTC.

The chain has TRBV30 and TRBJ1-1; D is perhaps TRBD1 (5 bases). Germline V gives CDR1 GTSNPN, CDR2 SVGIG (reference sequence). V gave up 1 base and J gave up 1 base, with 13 bases separating them. The CDR3 length is 15 residues. The CDR3 here is CAWSGGGLKNTEAFF. CDR3 bases: TGTGCCTGGAGTGGGGGGGGACTGAAGAACACTGAAGCTTTCTTT.

This chain joins TRBV7-9 and TRBJ1-5; D gene uncertain. The V and J ends lost 1 base and 3 bases respectively, with 1 base between them. There are 12 residues in the CDR3. Germline CDR1 SEHNR, CDR2 FQNEAQ (reference sequence). This CDR3 is CASSLDNQPQHF. The DNA for the CDR3 is TGTGCCAGCAGCTTAGACAATCAGCCCCAGCATTTT.

This clone was recorded a few times. The chain carries TRBV7-2 and TRBJ2-2, with D maybe TRBD1 (6 bases). Looked up from germline, CDR1 is SGHTA and CDR2 is FQGNSA. Deletions cut 5 bases from V and 5 bases from J, with 9 bases between. The CDR3 is 13 amino acids. In DNA form, the CDR3 reads TGTGCCAGCAGCCCTCAGGGGACCGGGGAGCTGTTTTTT. Amino acids: CASSPQGTGELFF.

This clone showed up just once. This chain joins TRBV4-3 and TRBJ2-6, with 8 bases lining up with TRBD1. The germline gives CDR1 LGHNA, CDR2 YSLEER. The J segment lost 2 bases and the V segment lost 4 bases, leaving 13 bases of the junction unmatched. The CDR3 sequence is 19 residues long. The CDR3 sequence: CASSRRIPGQGAGANVLTF. The CDR3 bases are TGCGCCAGCAGCCGACGCATCCCAGGACAGGGAGCTGGGGCCAACGTCCTGACTTTC.

The chain joins TRBV28 to TRBJ2-7, with D maybe TRBD2 (5 bases). Germline CDR1 reads MDHEN; CDR2 reads SYDVKM. This CDR3 is built from 14 residues. The V end lost 5 bases, the J end lost 2 bases, and 13 bases lay between the germline ends. The CDR3 DNA is TGTGCCAGCAGTACCCGGACTGTAACCTACGAGCAGTACTTC. Protein sequence: CASSTRTVTYEQYF.